This T cell receptor beta chain was documented in a study of T cell responses to AZD1222 COVID-19 vaccine (dated by TCRdb to the early 2020s). About the study as a whole: TCR sequencing covered more than 230 trial participants: 207 given two doses of AZD1222 and around 26 given two doses of MenACWY control vaccine. Trial participants were enrolled into age subgroups of 18-55, 56-69 and 70-plus years, which contained about 150, 27 and 61 TCR-sequenced participants, respectively. The investigation overall reported the following: Most participants were white British and females outnumbered males, and the authors suggested that clonal diversity may have been underestimated. After two AZD1222 doses, spike-specific TCR breadth and depth were significantly higher than at day 0 and than in MenACWY recipients. No day 14 peak-response samples were available, so repertoires were characterized only after the peak T cell response. Conclusions about previously exposed vaccinees are limited, since just six AZD1222 recipients were seropositive for SARS-CoV-2 at baseline. Reportedly, close to half of the unique spike-specific TCRs recognized epitopes lying outside the regions that are mutated in the B.1.351 and B.1.1.7 variants. The 56-69-year group was small, and its depth increase did not reach significance, likely because of low power. The vaccine-associated CD4 TCRs covered the entire spike protein, and the dominant responses fell in regions 160-218 and 743-854.

The CDR3 measures 15 amino acids from cysteine to phenylalanine. Left in the record is the CDR3 DNA by itself, 45 bases read in frame from the first base. The trim is 0 bases for V and 0 bases for J, with a gap of 7 bases between the germline ends. The CDR1 and CDR2 encoded by the germline V gene are SGHRS and YFSETQ. In the paper's terms, the time point label means: about 28 days (+/-7) after the second vaccine dose. AZD1222 recipients given second doses at about 4 weeks or at about 12 weeks were pooled, since spike-specific TCR depth and breadth were not found to differ between the two schedules. Samples from vaccinated people were obtained from the UK trials COV001 and COV002, which included a single-blind randomized controlled phase 2/3 trial of AZD1222 (ChAdOx1 nCoV-19) in healthy adults. For TCRbeta chain sequencing, PBMC samples were collected from trial participants at day 0 and at day 28 after the second dose.

Of note for this clone: It has no known antigen specificity. No qualities accompany the bases; no much larger clone lies one base away.

The CDR3 regions of human TCRbeta chains were subjected to immunosequencing. The paper's processing steps were these. TCRs in the repertoires were compared against a reference library of SARS-CoV-2-specific TCRs that had been generated with the MIRA antigen-specificity platform. Breadth meant the fraction of unique TCRs that were SARS-CoV-2-associated, whereas depth meant the fraction of total T cells that were SARS-CoV-2-associated. Using the MIRA data, every spike-specific TCR was mapped to the spike region that the TCR reacted to and assigned to either a CD4 or a CD8 class. Log10-transformed breadth and depth values were compared by one-way ANOVA with Sidak's multiple comparisons tests. The immuneACCESS repertoire file appears here via TCRdb, limited to in-frame rearrangements. These files lack a portion of the clones; in checked studies, under half of the deficit traces to unresolved V genes, and the cause of the others is not known. The V and J calls and clone size come from that table; D and trimming were worked out from the DNA. Present in this sample are 90,000 to 120,000 clones, nearly 90% of which were seen just once. The top ten constitute 2% to 2.5% of the sample.

This sequence uses TRBV5-1 and TRBJ1-5; tentative D gene TRBD1, with 5 bases matching. The clonotype was recovered from an adult who received the AZD1222 COVID-19 vaccine. The starting material was peripheral blood, obtained 28 days after the second AZD1222 dose. The CDR3 amino acid sequence is: CASSLDQGSNQPQHF. In nucleotides, the sequence is TGCGCCAGCAGCTTGGATCAGGGTAGCAATCAGCCCCAGCATTTT.